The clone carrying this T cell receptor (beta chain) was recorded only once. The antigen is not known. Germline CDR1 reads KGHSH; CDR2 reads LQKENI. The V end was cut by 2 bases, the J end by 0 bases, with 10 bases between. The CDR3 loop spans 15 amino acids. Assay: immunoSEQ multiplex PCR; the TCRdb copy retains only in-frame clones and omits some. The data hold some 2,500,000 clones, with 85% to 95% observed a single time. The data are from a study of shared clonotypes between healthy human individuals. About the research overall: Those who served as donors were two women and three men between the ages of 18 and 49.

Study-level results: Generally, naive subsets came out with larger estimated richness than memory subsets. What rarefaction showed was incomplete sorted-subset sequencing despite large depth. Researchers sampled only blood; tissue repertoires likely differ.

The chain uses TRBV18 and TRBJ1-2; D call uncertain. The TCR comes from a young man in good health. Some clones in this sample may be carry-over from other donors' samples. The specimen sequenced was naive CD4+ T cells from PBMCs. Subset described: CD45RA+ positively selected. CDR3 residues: CASSPESGANYGYTF. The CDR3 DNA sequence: TGTGCCAGCTCACCAGAGTCAGGAGCTAACTATGGCTACACCTTC.